Presented here are 8 T cell receptor beta chains from one specimen sequenced in a study of T cell responses to AZD1222 COVID-19 vaccine. The table came from immunoSEQ multiplex PCR; TCRdb's copy has only in-frame clones and leaves some out. The table includes 140,000 to 150,000 clones, roughly 90% detected once. Sample: peripheral blood, taken on day 0 of AZD1222 vaccination. These receptors were obtained from an adult in good health.

V gene TRBV5-1 combines with J gene TRBJ1-1, with 7 bases that match TRBD1. V lost 7 bases to trimming and J lost 0 bases; unmatched junction nucleotides: 9. Germline-derived CDR1 and CDR2 are SGHRS and YFSETQ. The CDR3 has 15 residues. The CDR3 DNA follows: TGCGCCAGCCATCTGCGACAGGGATTGAACACTGAAGCTTTCTTT. Translating gives CASHLRQGLNTEAFF.

The V gene is TRBV3-1 (or the pseudogene TRBV3-2), the J gene TRBJ2-5, with a tentative D call TRBD1 (5 bases). Germline-derived CDR1 and CDR2 are LGHDT and YNNKEL (reference sequence). V lost 4 bases, J lost 2 bases, and 17 bases lay in between. This CDR3 has 16 amino acids. The CDR3 reads CASSPAGHRLQETQYF. The CDR3 DNA sequence: TGTGCCAGCAGCCCGGCCGGCCACAGGTTGCAAGAGACCCAGTACTTC.

J is TRBJ2-7 and V is TRBV24-1; 10 bases align to TRBD2. CDR1 KGHDR and CDR2 SFDVKD come from the germline V gene. This CDR3 is built from 15 residues. V dropped 2 bases and J dropped 1; count of bases not matched to a gene: 1. The CDR3 sequence is CATSDSLAGSYEQYF. CDR3 DNA: TGTGCCACCAGTGATTCACTAGCGGGGTCCTACGAGCAGTACTTC.

V usage is TRBV5-1 and J usage is TRBJ1-5; D gene ambiguous. Germline V CDR1 and CDR2: SGHRS, YFSETQ. This CDR3 is 15 amino acids long. V was trimmed by 4 bases and J by 4 bases, leaving 15 bases between them. The CDR3 DNA sequence: TGCGCCAGCAGCAGGCGGGCCGGGCCGAATCAGCCCCAGCATTTT. Amino acids: CASSRRAGPNQPQHF.

The gene calls are TRBV4-1 and TRBJ2-1; 7 bases agree with TRBD2. V shed 0 bases, J shed 9 bases, and the junction held 8 bases outside the gene matches. Looked up from germline, CDR1 is MGHRA and CDR2 is YSYEKL. The CDR3 spans 15 residues. CDR3 nucleotides: TGCGCCAGCAGCCAAGATTCGGGGGAGGGTCGTGAGCAGTTCTTC. The encoded protein is CASSQDSGEGREQFF.

For the CDR3, the DNA is TGTGCCAGCAGCTTACAGATGAACACTGAAGCTTTCTTT. Encoded protein: CASSLQMNTEAFF. The chain is built from TRBV7-9 and TRBJ1-1; D call uncertain. The CDR3 runs to 13 residues. Trimming pared 2 bases from V and 0 bases from J, leaving 4 bases between. CDR1 is SEHNR and CDR2 is FQNEAQ in the germline V gene (reference sequence).

This clone was seen a single time. The rearrangement uses TRBV11-1 and TRBJ2-5, with D perhaps being TRBD1 or TRBD2 (6 bases each). The CDR3 extends over 14 amino acids. Looked up from germline, CDR1 is SGHAT and CDR2 is FQDESV (reference sequence). V gave up 5 bases and J gave up 7 bases, with 17 bases separating them. The CDR3 here is CASSPGSGGPTQYF. CDR3 sequence (DNA): TGTGCCAGCAGCCCAGGATCCGGGGGCCCGACCCAGTACTTC.

V and J are TRBV3-1 (or the pseudogene TRBV3-2) and TRBJ1-4; D is unclear. Deletions cut 0 bases from V and 8 bases from J, with 13 bases between. CDR1 is LGHDT and CDR2 is YNNKEL in the germline V gene (reference sequence). This CDR3 has 15 residues. The CDR3 DNA sequence: TGTGCCAGCAGCCAAGATGCGGGGAATAAAGAAAAACTGTTTTTT. Translated: CASSQDAGNKEKLFF.